Listed here are 28 T cell receptor beta chains from one sample, sequenced in a study of T cell responses to AZD1222 COVID-19 vaccine. TCRdb keeps only in-frame clones here, not all; method: immunoSEQ multiplex PCR. The sample has some 97,000 clones; roughly 91% are singletons. The sequencing used peripheral blood, collected on day 0 of AZD1222 vaccination. These receptors were taken from an adult in good health.

This clone occurred once. The V call is TRBV4-1, the J call TRBJ2-5, with 11 bases fitting TRBD2. This CDR3 region has 18 residues. The germline V gene has CDR1 MGHRA and CDR2 YSYEKL. V was pared by 2 bases and J by 4 bases, with 12 bases of the junction left unmatched. The CDR3 nucleotides read TGCGCCAGCAGCCAACGTTTAGCGGGGGGGATATCACGAGAGACCCAGTACTTC. Protein: CASSQRLAGGISRETQYF.

This sequence joins TRBV7-9 and TRBJ2-2; D possibly corresponds to TRBD2 (5 bases). The CDR3 length is 15 residues. The V and J ends lost 5 bases and 5 bases respectively, with 15 bases between them. Germline V gene lookup returns CDR1 SEHNR and CDR2 FQNEAQ (reference sequence). The DNA of the CDR3 is TGTGCCAGCAGCCACGGACTGATGGGGACCGGGGAGCTGTTTTTT. It encodes CASSHGLMGTGELFF.

V usage is TRBV6-6 and J usage is TRBJ1-2; a weak D match, TRBD1 (5 bases). V dropped 0 bases and J dropped 8 bases, with 16 bases sitting between them. The CDR3 has 15 amino acids. CDR1 MNHNY and CDR2 SVGAGI come from the germline V gene (reference sequence). Here the CDR3 reads CASSYSKRGSDGYTF. Written as DNA, the CDR3 is TGTGCCAGCAGTTACTCGAAAAGGGGATCGGACGGCTACACCTTC.

The chain carries TRBV7-9 and TRBJ2-1; 12 bases agree with TRBD2. V trimming: 4 bases; J trimming: 5 bases; junction bases outside the gene matches: 15. The germline gives CDR1 SEHNR, CDR2 FQNEAQ (reference sequence). This CDR3 is 19 amino acids long. DNA of the CDR3: TGTGCCAGCAGCTCAGGACTAGCGGGGTCTTCTCGAGACCACAATGAGCAGTTCTTC. Amino acid sequence: CASSSGLAGSSRDHNEQFF. The whole variable domain, remainder taken from reference TRBV7-9 and TRBJ2-1, is DTGVSQNPRHKITKRGQNVTFRCDPISEHNRLYWYRQTLGQGPEFLTYFQNEAQLEKSRLLSDRFSAERPKGSFSTLEIQRTEQGDSAMYLCASSSGLAGSSRDHNEQFFGPGTRLTVL.

V is TRBV1 and J is TRBJ1-3; the DNA was not compared with TRBD1, the D call given in the table. TRBV1 is a listed pseudogene. The CDR3 loop spans 17 amino acids. CDR3 region: CTSSQATGVDSGNTIYF. In DNA, the CDR3 is TGCACCAGCAGCCAAGCAACAGGGGTAGATTCTGGAAACACCATATATTTT.

The V call is TRBV11-2, the J call TRBJ2-5; 7 positions agree with TRBD1. Germline V gene data show CDR1 as SGHAT and CDR2 as FQNNGV. The ends lost 6 bases at V and 2 bases at J; junction bases unmatched: 0. This CDR3 has 12 residues. The CDR3 loop reads CASRGQQETQYF. In nucleotides, the CDR3 is TGTGCCAGCAGGGGACAGCAAGAGACCCAGTACTTC. Full variable domain (rest looked up from reference TRBV11-2 and TRBJ2-5): EAGVAQSPRYKIIEKRQSVAFWCNPISGHATLYWYQQILGQGPKLLIQFQNNGVVDDSQLPKDRFSAERLKGVDSTLKIQPAKLEDSAVYLCASRGQQETQYFGPGTRLLVL.

This rearrangement joins TRBV5-4 to TRBJ1-5, with D tentatively TRBD1 (5 bases). This CDR3 region has 16 residues. Germline lookup yields CDR1 SGHNT and CDR2 YYREEE (reference sequence). Trimming stripped 4 bases from V and 1 base from J, with 15 bases between. CDR3 DNA sequence: TGTGCCAGCAGCCTGGGGGGAGCAGCGAGCAATCAGCCCCAGCATTTT. Translation gives CASSLGGAASNQPQHF.

V usage is TRBV3-1 (or the pseudogene TRBV3-2) and J usage is TRBJ2-3; D is unclear. The CDR3 runs to 13 residues. V was cut by 1 base and J by 2 bases, with 4 bases left in between. The germline CDR1 and CDR2 sequences are LGHDT and YNNKEL (reference sequence). The CDR3: CASSQAFTDTQYF. CDR3 bases: TGTGCCAGCAGCCAAGCCTTCACAGATACGCAGTATTTT.

The J gene is TRBJ2-1, the V gene TRBV7-2, with D possibly TRBD2 on 6 matching bases. This CDR3 contains 15 residues. V lost 0 bases and J 7 bases, leaving 13 bases between the germline ends. Germline CDR1 is SGHTA and CDR2 is FQGNSA. DNA for the CDR3: TGTGCCAGCAGCTTAGCGTGGGGAGGCCGAAATGAGCAGTTCTTC. It translates to CASSLAWGGRNEQFF.

The V call is TRBV12-3 or TRBV12-4, the J call TRBJ2-7, with D perhaps assigned TRBD1 or TRBD2 (5 bases each). Trimming took 0 bases from V and 8 from J, leaving 8 bases between them. This CDR3 contains 12 residues. In nucleotides, the CDR3 is TGTGCCAGCAGTTTAGCCGGGGCGAAGCAGTACTTC. Residues: CASSLAGAKQYF.

This clone appeared once. The chain carries TRBV7-9 and TRBJ1-1; 9 nucleotides line up with TRBD1. This CDR3 comprises 14 residues. V was pared by 5 bases and J by 4 bases, with 5 bases of the junction left unmatched. From germline, CDR1 is SEHNR and CDR2 FQNEAQ (reference sequence). The CDR3 is CASSRDRASTEAFF. The CDR3 DNA reads TGTGCCAGCAGCCGGGACAGGGCGAGCACTGAAGCTTTCTTT.

This clone was seen a few times. The gene calls are TRBV6-2 or TRBV6-3 and TRBJ1-5; TRBD1 is a possible D gene (5 bases). The CDR3 totals 17 residues. Trimming removed 6 bases at V and 0 bases at J, with 18 bases between. The germline V gene has CDR1 MNHEY and CDR2 SVGEGT. The CDR3 reads CASSPGAYPYSNQPQHF. CDR3 nucleotides: TGTGCCAGCAGCCCTGGGGCATATCCTTATAGCAATCAGCCCCAGCATTTT.

This clone was counted ten times or more. This rearrangement joins TRBV11-3 to TRBJ1-2, with TRBD1 identical over 7 bases. The length of the CDR3 is 15 residues. Looked up from germline, CDR1 is SGHNT and CDR2 is YENEEA. With 1 base clipped from V and 1 base from J, the junction kept 3 bases outside the gene matches. The CDR3 loop reads CASSLGGTVNYGYTF. The CDR3 DNA is TGTGCCAGCAGCTTAGGAGGGACAGTTAACTATGGCTACACCTTC.

This clone appeared a single time. The V call is TRBV12-5, the J call TRBJ1-2; 9 positions match TRBD1. Germline CDR1 reads LGHNT; CDR2 reads FRNRAP. The CDR3 is 16 residues long. J lost 7 bases, V lost 5 bases, and 14 bases had no gene match. The CDR3 loop reads CASGLKRRQGGSGYTF. The CDR3 DNA is TGTGCTAGTGGTCTCAAGCGAAGACAGGGGGGTAGTGGCTACACCTTC.

In DNA form, the CDR3 reads TGTGCCAGCAGCTTCCCAGGGGGCCGAAATGAAAAACTGTTTTTT. As protein: CASSFPGGRNEKLFF. The chain is built from TRBV7-9 and TRBJ1-4, with 8 positions matching TRBD1. CDR1 is SEHNR and CDR2 is FQNEAQ in the germline V gene (reference sequence). The trim removed 3 bases at V and 5 bases at J, leaving 5 bases unmatched. The CDR3 spans 15 residues.

The chain is built from TRBV6-6 and TRBJ2-2; the match to TRBD2 covers 14 bases. The J segment lost 4 bases and the V segment lost 4 bases, leaving 2 bases of the junction unmatched. The germline CDR1 and CDR2 sequences are MNHNY and SVGAGI (reference sequence). The CDR3 sequence is 16 residues long. The CDR3 sequence: CASSSGLAGVTGELFF. The CDR3, as DNA: TGTGCCAGCAGTTCGGGACTAGCGGGGGTCACCGGGGAGCTGTTTTTT.

This clone has just one count. The chain joins TRBV5-4 to TRBJ1-2; D is uncertain. The CDR3 is made up of 13 amino acids. Germline V gene data show CDR1 as SGHNT and CDR2 as YYREEE (reference sequence). The ends were cut back, 0 bases at V and 4 bases at J, with 7 bases in the middle. CDR3 in amino acids: CASSLERAYGYTF. The DNA for the CDR3 is TGTGCCAGCAGCTTGGAAAGGGCCTATGGCTACACCTTC. Together with reference TRBV5-4 and TRBJ1-2, the CDR3 gives the full variable domain: ETGVTQSPTHLIKTRGQQVTLRCSSQSGHNTVSWYQQALGQGPQFIFQYYREEENGRGNFPPRFSGLQFPNYSSELNVNALELDDSALYLCASSLERAYGYTFGSGTRLTVV.

The chain uses TRBV12-5 and TRBJ1-2; 9 bases agree with TRBD1. This CDR3 contains 17 residues. Germline CDR1 LGHNT, CDR2 FRNRAP. The junction had 11 bases not matched to a gene; V was cut back by 0 bases and J by 6 bases. This CDR3 reads CASGLVPGTGISHGYTF. The CDR3 DNA reads as TGTGCTAGTGGTTTGGTCCCGGGGACAGGGATAAGCCATGGCTACACCTTC.

The chain uses TRBV5-5 and TRBJ2-4; D not resolved. V shed 4 bases and J shed 7 bases, with 15 bases lying between them. Germline V gene sequence: CDR1 SGHKS, CDR2 YYEKEE (reference sequence). The CDR3 sequence is 14 residues long. CDR3 amino acids: CASSLTPPGNIQYF. DNA for the CDR3: TGTGCCAGCAGCCTTACACCTCCTGGGAACATTCAGTACTTC.

This rearrangement joins TRBV7-9 to TRBJ1-2, with a possible D match to TRBD1 (6 bases). The germline V gene has CDR1 SEHNR and CDR2 FQNEAQ (reference sequence). The CDR3 spans 13 residues. Trimming removed 3 bases from V and 6 bases from J, with 11 bases in between. The CDR3, as DNA: TGTGCCAGCAGCTTCCGGGACAATCATGGCTACACCTTC. Translating gives CASSFRDNHGYTF. Filled out from reference TRBV7-9 and TRBJ1-2, the complete variable domain reads DTGVSQNPRHKITKRGQNVTFRCDPISEHNRLYWYRQTLGQGPEFLTYFQNEAQLEKSRLLSDRFSAERPKGSFSTLEIQRTEQGDSAMYLCASSFRDNHGYTFGSGTRLTVV.

The chain recombines TRBV7-3 with TRBJ1-5, with unresolved D. The germline CDR1 and CDR2 sequences are SGHTA and FQGTGA. The CDR3 has 17 residues. V gave up 1 base and J gave up 2 bases, with 15 bases separating them. This CDR3 reads CASSLKPAAVGNQPQHF. Here the CDR3 DNA reads TGTGCCAGCAGCTTAAAACCTGCGGCGGTTGGCAATCAGCCCCAGCATTTT.

The gene calls are TRBV28 and TRBJ2-2, with D perhaps TRBD2 (5 bases). This CDR3 spans 13 amino acids. Trimming stripped 5 bases from V and 7 bases from J, with 11 bases between. CDR1 and CDR2 from the germline V gene are MDHEN and SYDVKM. The CDR3 protein is CASSPRLIGELFF. CDR3 in DNA: TGTGCCAGCAGTCCACGACTAATCGGGGAGCTGTTTTTT.

The rearrangement uses TRBV7-3 and TRBJ2-2, with D unresolved. V was clipped by 5 bases and J by 6 bases, with 13 bases between them. The CDR3 covers 14 residues. The germline V gene has CDR1 SGHTA and CDR2 FQGTGA. The CDR3 region has the DNA TGTGCCAGCAGCCCAACGACGGCCCCCGGGGAGCTGTTTTTT. It codes for CASSPTTAPGELFF.

Details on this clone: This could be a read error, since a much larger clone is one nucleotide away. The chain combines TRBV28 with TRBJ1-1; 7 bases align to TRBD1. This CDR3 is 14 amino acids long. The germline CDR1 and CDR2 sequences are MDHEN and SYDVKM. Germline trimming cut 6 bases from V and 1 base from J; bases unmatched to any gene: 5. CDR3 nucleotides: TGTGCCAGCAGCCAGGGACAGCCGAACACTGAAGCTTTCTTT. Translated: CASSQGQPNTEAFF.

This sequence joins TRBV24-1 and TRBJ2-1, with D tentatively TRBD1 (6 bases). The CDR3 consists of 14 residues. The V end was cut by 4 bases, the J end by 10 bases, with 16 bases between. Germline CDR1 is KGHDR and CDR2 is SFDVKD. In nucleotides, the CDR3 is TGTGCCACCAGTGAATCTACCGGACAGAGCGAGCAGTTCTTC. Protein: CATSESTGQSEQFF.

The chain employs TRBV7-3 and TRBJ2-1, with 7 bases identical to TRBD1. V trimming: 5 bases; J trimming: 5 bases; junction bases outside the gene matches: 3. Germline loops: CDR1 SGHTA, CDR2 FQGTGA. The CDR3 spans 13 residues. CDR3 loop: CASSPDRDNEQFF. CDR3 in DNA: TGTGCCAGCAGCCCAGACAGGGACAATGAGCAGTTCTTC. The complete variable domain, with remaining parts taken from reference TRBV7-3 and TRBJ2-1, reads GAGVSQTPSNKVTEKGKYVELRCDPISGHTALYWYRQSLGQGPEFLIYFQGTGAADDSGLPNDRFFAVRPEGSVSTLKIQRTERGDSAVYLCASSPDRDNEQFFGPGTRLTVL.

The chain carries TRBV7-8 and TRBJ2-3; D remains ambiguous. From germline, CDR1 is SGHVS and CDR2 FQNEAQ. This CDR3 region has 16 residues. V lost 8 bases and J 4 bases, leaving 22 bases between the germline ends. In DNA form, the CDR3 reads TGTGCCAGCCAGAGATTCTCGAGGAGTTCATCAGATACGCAGTATTTT. Its protein product is CASQRFSRSSSDTQYF.

Only one count was recorded for this clone. The gene calls are TRBV3-1 (or the pseudogene TRBV3-2) and TRBJ2-7; the D gene is possibly TRBD1 (5 bases). V lost 0 bases and J 6 bases, leaving 18 bases between the germline ends. This CDR3 is built from 16 residues. Germline CDR1 reads LGHDT; CDR2 reads YNNKEL (reference sequence). Here the CDR3 reads CASSQDLGAGSTEQYF. DNA of the CDR3: TGTGCCAGCAGCCAAGATCTTGGGGCAGGTTCGACCGAGCAGTACTTC.